A few counts support the clone carrying this TCR beta chain. Its cognate antigen is unknown. This CDR3 is 14 amino acids long. Unmatched junction bases numbered 4, after V lost 6 bases and J lost 0 bases. Germline V gene data show CDR1 as SGHTA and CDR2 as FQGNSA. This sample was included in a study of spatial heterogeneity in lung cancer. Study overall: An average of more than ten raw reads was observed per unique TCR and UMI combination.

TCRdb re-analysed the 5' RACE reads in MiXCR, keeping a single row per CDR3 protein. The repertoire holds 9,000 to 10,000 distinct CDR3 sequences, less than 7.5% seen once, with about 7.1% in the top ten. Time point noted: sample taken at primary tumor resection. Whole RNA from tumor, nontumor lung or frozen PBMC was sequenced unsorted. Study-wide findings and caveats: Expanded alpha and beta TCR counts within tumors tracked tumor mutation counts.

The clonotype was recovered from a female donor with early-stage non-small cell lung cancer. The specimen comprised lung tumor tissue, sampled at surgery. V usage is TRBV7-2 and J usage is TRBJ1-1, with TRBD1 matching over 7 bases. The CDR3, as DNA: TGTGCCAGCAGTCAACAGGGGATGAACACTGAAGCTTTCTTT. Its protein product is CASSQQGMNTEAFF.